This T cell receptor beta chain was documented in a study of OX40 agonist ivuxolimab in advanced cancers. Study-level findings and limits: Patients who responded partially at 0.1-3.0 mg/kg showed clonal expansion ranking among the lowest.

Using immunoSEQ multiplex PCR, the repertoire was profiled, and TCRdb retains in-frame clones only, with some absent. The table has fewer than 50,000 clones, about 90% seen once; the top ten hold 0.55% to 0.6%. Note on this clone: Its antigen is unknown. Other DNA sequences in this specimen translate into the identical CDR3.

This CDR3 is built from 15 residues. Germline CDR1 SGHRS, CDR2 YFSETQ. V lost 3 bases, J lost 6 bases, and 18 bases lay in between. Sequencing was performed on CD4+ or CD8+ T cells sorted from blood, taken in a trial of the OX40 agonist ivuxolimab. The receptor's source is an adult with an advanced solid tumor such as melanoma, head and neck, liver or kidney cancer. The rearrangement joins TRBV5-1 to TRBJ1-2, with TRBD1 as a possible D gene (6 bases). The CDR3 is CASSSLGGARDGYTF. CDR3 DNA: TGCGCCAGCAGCTCCCTGGGGGGGGCGCGAGATGGCTACACCTTC.